Listed below are T cell receptor beta chains from one sample, sequenced in a study of cytomegalovirus exposure and HLA in healthy donors. Data came from immunoSEQ multiplex PCR; TCRdb stores just in-frame clones and leaves some out. The sample consists of 160,000 or so clones, 88% of them appearing once. Sequenced material: PBMCs. These receptors all stem from a man aged 18 to 30 in good health and CMV-seronegative. Both conserved end residues are part of each CDR3. A D gene is named only where the DNA matches it firmly. The size entry is marked missing in some rows and otherwise reads once, few, many or a size class.

d_call: TRBD1
clone_size: -
v_call: TRBV19
j_call: TRBJ2-7
cdr3_aa: CASSIQGAEAYEQYF
cdr3_nt: TGTGCCAGTAGTATACAGGGGGCTGAAGCCTACGAGCAGTACTTC

d_call: TRBD1
clone_size: -
v_call: TRBV5-1
j_call: TRBJ2-1
cdr3_aa: CASSLRQGMGFF
cdr3_nt: TGCGCCAGCAGCTTGAGACAGGGGATGGGGTTCTTC

d_call: -
clone_size: -
v_call: TRBV5-1
j_call: TRBJ1-2
cdr3_aa: CASSPQSLTGGYTF
cdr3_nt: TGCGCCAGCAGCCCCCAGTCCCTCACAGGGGGCTACACCTTC

d_call: TRBD1
clone_size: -
v_call: TRBV7-6
j_call: TRBJ1-5
cdr3_aa: CASGTGDSGNQPQHF
cdr3_nt: TGTGCCAGCGGGACAGGGGATTCGGGCAATCAGCCCCAGCATTTT

d_call: -
clone_size: -
v_call: TRBV30
j_call: TRBJ1-5
cdr3_aa: CAWSVIGGGQPQHF
cdr3_nt: TGTGCCTGGAGTGTAATCGGTGGAGGACAGCCCCAGCATTTT

d_call: -
clone_size: -
v_call: TRBV2
j_call: TRBJ1-1
cdr3_aa: CATNRETAEAFF
cdr3_nt: TGTGCCACAAACAGGGAGACGGCTGAAGCTTTCTTT

d_call: TRBD1
clone_size: -
v_call: TRBV2
j_call: TRBJ2-1
cdr3_aa: CASSGGRGPDEQFF
cdr3_nt: TGTGCCAGCAGTGGCGGCAGGGGGCCCGATGAGCAGTTCTTC

d_call: TRBD1
clone_size: once
v_call: TRBV18
j_call: TRBJ2-7
cdr3_aa: CASSITGTGAYEQYF
cdr3_nt: TGTGCCAGCTCAATTACCGGGACAGGGGCCTACGAGCAGTACTTC

d_call: TRBD1
clone_size: -
v_call: TRBV19
j_call: TRBJ1-1
cdr3_aa: CASSIRLSPGQGDTEAFF
cdr3_nt: TGTGCCAGTAGTATCCGTTTATCTCCGGGACAGGGTGACACTGAAGCTTTCTTT

d_call: TRBD1
clone_size: -
v_call: TRBV7-9
j_call: TRBJ1-2
cdr3_aa: CASSPGGDYTF
cdr3_nt: TGTGCCAGCAGTCCAGGGGGAGATTACACCTTC

d_call: -
clone_size: -
v_call: TRBV18
j_call: TRBJ2-2
cdr3_aa: CASSSTGNTGELFF
cdr3_nt: TGTGCCAGCTCTTCGACAGGGAACACCGGGGAGCTGTTTTTT

d_call: -
clone_size: -
v_call: TRBV7-9
j_call: TRBJ1-4
cdr3_aa: CASSINGQPNEKLFF
cdr3_nt: TGTGCCAGCAGCATAAATGGACAGCCGAATGAAAAACTGTTTTTT

d_call: -
clone_size: many
v_call: TRBV29-1
j_call: TRBJ1-2
cdr3_aa: CSVGSSNNGYTF
cdr3_nt: TGCAGCGTGGGCAGTTCAAATAATGGCTACACCTTC

d_call: -
clone_size: -
v_call: TRBV5-1
j_call: TRBJ2-3
cdr3_aa: CASRRGRSTDTQYF
cdr3_nt: TGCGCCAGCAGAAGGGGAAGATCCACAGATACGCAGTATTTT

d_call: TRBD1
clone_size: -
v_call: TRBV27
j_call: TRBJ2-7
cdr3_aa: CASSRQGSGEQYF
cdr3_nt: TGTGCCAGCAGTCGACAGGGTTCCGGCGAGCAGTACTTC

d_call: TRBD1
clone_size: -
v_call: TRBV25-1
j_call: TRBJ2-2
cdr3_aa: CASRGAGQGNTGELFF
cdr3_nt: TGTGCCAGCAGGGGGGCGGGACAGGGGAACACCGGGGAGCTGTTTTTT

d_call: TRBD1
clone_size: -
v_call: TRBV5-1
j_call: TRBJ1-2
cdr3_aa: CASSSRTGGAYGYTF
cdr3_nt: TGCGCCAGCAGCTCACGGACAGGGGGCGCCTATGGCTACACCTTC

d_call: -
clone_size: -
v_call: TRBV7-8
j_call: TRBJ2-5
cdr3_aa: CASSPTGRVETQYF
cdr3_nt: TGTGCCAGCAGCCCTACAGGGAGGGTGGAGACCCAGTACTTC

d_call: TRBD1
clone_size: -
v_call: TRBV10-3
j_call: TRBJ2-3
cdr3_aa: CAIGTGGTDTQYF
cdr3_nt: TGTGCCATAGGGACAGGGGGCACAGATACGCAGTATTTT

d_call: TRBD2
clone_size: -
v_call: TRBV27
j_call: TRBJ2-7
cdr3_aa: CASSLSYGGFYEQYF
cdr3_nt: TGTGCCAGCAGTTTATCGTACGGGGGGTTCTACGAGCAGTACTTC

d_call: -
clone_size: -
v_call: TRBV6-5
j_call: TRBJ2-7
cdr3_aa: CASGQSYEQYF
cdr3_nt: TGTGCCAGTGGACAGAGCTACGAGCAGTACTTC

d_call: TRBD1
clone_size: -
v_call: TRBV5-1
j_call: TRBJ2-3
cdr3_aa: CATGTGRTDTQYF
cdr3_nt: TGCGCCACCGGGACAGGGCGCACAGATACGCAGTATTTT

d_call: -
clone_size: -
v_call: TRBV19
j_call: TRBJ2-1
cdr3_aa: CASRSAGKYNEQFF
cdr3_nt: TGTGCCAGTAGATCCGCCGGGAAATACAATGAGCAGTTCTTC

d_call: -
clone_size: -
v_call: TRBV5-1
j_call: TRBJ2-1
cdr3_aa: CASSLDAANEQFF
cdr3_nt: TGCGCCAGCAGCTTGGATGCGGCCAATGAGCAGTTCTTC

d_call: TRBD1
clone_size: once
v_call: TRBV5-1
j_call: TRBJ2-6
cdr3_aa: CASSSGDRDYIFSGANVLTF
cdr3_nt: TGCGCCAGCAGCTCGGGGGACAGGGATTACATCTTCTCTGGGGCCAACGTCCTGACTTTC

d_call: TRBD2
clone_size: -
v_call: TRBV6-5
j_call: TRBJ2-7
cdr3_aa: CAAWREESYEQYF
cdr3_nt: TGTGCCGCTTGGCGGGAGGAATCCTACGAGCAGTACTTC

d_call: -
clone_size: -
v_call: TRBV18
j_call: TRBJ1-4
cdr3_aa: CASSPPTQRDEKLFF
cdr3_nt: TGTGCCAGCTCACCACCGACACAGCGGGATGAAAAACTGTTTTTT

d_call: -
clone_size: -
v_call: TRBV7-9
j_call: TRBJ1-2
cdr3_aa: CASSSHGGTEEINYGYTF
cdr3_nt: TGTGCCAGCAGCTCACATGGGGGGACGGAGGAAATAAACTATGGCTACACCTTC

d_call: -
clone_size: -
v_call: TRBV5-1
j_call: TRBJ2-7
cdr3_aa: CASSLTGYYEQYF
cdr3_nt: TGCGCCAGCAGCTTGACAGGATACTACGAGCAGTACTTC

d_call: TRBD1
clone_size: -
v_call: TRBV27
j_call: TRBJ1-2
cdr3_aa: CASSLTGDYGYTF
cdr3_nt: TGTGCCAGCAGTTTGACAGGGGACTATGGCTACACCTTC

d_call: -
clone_size: -
v_call: TRBV27
j_call: TRBJ2-4
cdr3_aa: CASSLTRVGKNIQYF
cdr3_nt: TGTGCCAGCAGCTTAACCAGGGTAGGCAAAAACATTCAGTACTTC

d_call: -
clone_size: -
v_call: TRBV19
j_call: TRBJ2-5
cdr3_aa: CASSFPVGPQYF
cdr3_nt: TGTGCCAGTAGTTTTCCGGTTGGGCCCCAGTACTTC

d_call: TRBD2
clone_size: -
v_call: TRBV4-1
j_call: TRBJ2-2
cdr3_aa: CASSQGSGGAAGELFF
cdr3_nt: TGCGCCAGCAGCCAAGGAAGCGGGGGGGCCGCCGGGGAGCTGTTTTTT

d_call: -
clone_size: -
v_call: TRBV18
j_call: TRBJ1-4
cdr3_aa: CASSPLVDTPGTNEKLFF
cdr3_nt: TGTGCCAGCTCACCACTAGTAGACACGCCTGGCACTAATGAAAAACTGTTTTTT

d_call: -
clone_size: many
v_call: TRBV5-6
j_call: TRBJ2-7
cdr3_aa: CASTSSYEQYF
cdr3_nt: TGTGCCAGCACGTCTTCCTACGAGCAGTACTTC

d_call: TRBD1
clone_size: -
v_call: TRBV18
j_call: TRBJ2-4
cdr3_aa: CASSPIPGQKKSHSKNIQYF
cdr3_nt: TGTGCCAGCTCACCAATTCCGGGACAGAAGAAATCCCACTCCAAAAACATTCAGTACTTC

d_call: -
clone_size: -
v_call: TRBV5-1
j_call: TRBJ2-1
cdr3_aa: CASSSPSVDEQFF
cdr3_nt: TGCGCCAGCAGCTCTCCTAGCGTGGATGAGCAGTTCTTC

d_call: -
clone_size: -
v_call: TRBV11-2
j_call: TRBJ1-1
cdr3_aa: CASSLNRVTEAFF
cdr3_nt: TGTGCCAGCAGCTTAAACAGGGTCACTGAAGCTTTCTTT

d_call: -
clone_size: -
v_call: TRBV15
j_call: TRBJ2-5
cdr3_aa: CATSGRQAETQYF
cdr3_nt: TGTGCCACCAGCGGGCGACAAGCAGAGACCCAGTACTTC

d_call: TRBD2
clone_size: -
v_call: TRBV7-9
j_call: TRBJ2-1
cdr3_aa: CASTLTGTSGIRLYNEQFF
cdr3_nt: TGTGCCAGCACACTAACCGGGACTAGCGGGATCAGGTTATACAATGAGCAGTTCTTC

d_call: TRBD2
clone_size: -
v_call: TRBV11-2
j_call: TRBJ2-7
cdr3_aa: CASSSGTSGYSYEQYF
cdr3_nt: TGTGCCAGCAGCTCAGGGACTAGCGGGTACTCCTACGAGCAGTACTTC